This T cell receptor (beta chain) was found in a study of cytotoxic CD8 clonotypes in ibrutinib-treated CLL. Target depth was 1 in 200,000 to 1 in 1 million T cells, about 10x per clonotype. This table comes from immunoSEQ multiplex PCR, and its TCRdb copy is limited to in-frame clones, with some not included. The sample holds under 300,000 clones; 70% are singletons and the top ten take approximately 15%. Germline lookup yields CDR1 WNHNN and CDR2 SYGVQD (reference sequence). V was clipped by 8 bases and J by 4 bases, with 26 bases between them. The CDR3 spans 18 residues. This sequence was found in a human donor with chronic lymphocytic leukemia. The sequencing used PBMCs, collected after 24 months of ibrutinib treatment. The chain recombines TRBV10-1 with TRBJ2-2; D could derive from TRBD1 or TRBD2 (5 bases each). The CDR3 DNA is TGCGCCAGCGTTCCGGGCCAAAGGGGAGAGGGGAGCACCGGGGAGCTGTTTTTT. Its translation: CASVPGQRGEGSTGELFF.